Listed below are T cell receptor beta chains from one sample, sequenced in a study of CD8 T cells in Susac syndrome. TCRdb re-called the immunoSEQ multiplex PCR reads through MiXCR, storing one row per CDR3 protein. The sample consists of 110,000 or so distinct CDR3 sequences, 85% to 95% of them appearing once. Sequenced material: CD4+ T cells from PBMCs. These receptor sequences come from a human donor with multiple sclerosis. The CDR3 runs from the conserved cysteine through the conserved F or W. D genes are given only for firm matches. Clone size appears in some rows only: once, few, many, or a class for an expanded clone.

V gene	D gene	J gene	clone size	CDR3 protein	CDR3 DNA
TRBV29-1	NA	TRBJ1-2	NA	CSVESGASYTF	TGCAGCGTTGAATCAGGGGCAAGCTACACCTTC
TRBV19	NA	TRBJ2-5	NA	CASSTPGLQETQYF	TGTGCCAGTAGTACCCCCGGCCTCCAAGAGACCCAGTACTTC
TRBV14	NA	TRBJ1-3	NA	CASSQDPSSKDTIYF	TGTGCCAGCAGCCAAGATCCAAGCTCTAAGGACACCATATATTTT
TRBV12-3/TRBV12-4	NA	TRBJ1-2	NA	CASSRGSYGYTF	TGTGCCAGCAGCAGGGGCTCTTATGGCTACACCTTC
TRBV7-9	NA	TRBJ1-5	NA	CASSFRGESQHF	TGTGCCAGCAGCTTCCGGGGGGAGTCCCAGCATTTT
TRBV14	NA	TRBJ1-1	NA	CASSQVGLYQAFF	TGTGCCAGCAGCCAGGTGGGACTATATCAAGCTTTCTTT
TRBV6-5	NA	TRBJ1-3	NA	CASSSGGGRSGNTIYF	TGTGCCAGCAGTTCCGGGGGTGGACGTTCTGGAAACACCATATATTTT
TRBV20-1	NA	TRBJ1-2	NA	CSARDPVTGNGYTF	TGCAGTGCTAGAGATCCCGTTACAGGGAATGGCTACACCTTC
TRBV4-1	TRBD1	TRBJ2-1	NA	CASSQDAVTGGPYNEQFF	TGCGCCAGCAGCCAAGATGCGGTGACAGGGGGCCCCTACAATGAGCAGTTCTTC
TRBV7-6	TRBD1	TRBJ2-5	NA	CASSSVGDRGRETQYF	TGTGCCAGCAGCTCAGTTGGGGACAGGGGTAGGGAGACCCAGTACTTC
TRBV12-3/TRBV12-4	NA	TRBJ1-1	NA	CASTWGTFAEAFF	TGTGCCAGCACGTGGGGGACGTTCGCTGAAGCTTTCTTT
TRBV18	TRBD2	TRBJ2-1	NA	CASSPERESYNEQFF	TGTGCCAGCTCACCAGAGCGGGAGTCCTACAATGAGCAGTTCTTC
TRBV7-3	NA	TRBJ2-5	NA	CGDNRLTQYF	TGTGGGGACAACCGTTTGACCCAGTACTTC
TRBV29-1	NA	TRBJ2-2	NA	CSVEEVQGTGELFF	TGCAGCGTTGAGGAAGTCCAGGGGACCGGGGAGCTGTTTTTT
TRBV14	TRBD1	TRBJ2-5	NA	CASSQLTGGPRETQYF	TGTGCCAGCAGCCAACTAACAGGGGGCCCAAGGGAGACCCAGTACTTC
TRBV5-6	TRBD1	TRBJ1-3	NA	CASSFRTGAGNTIYF	TGTGCCAGCAGCTTCAGGACAGGGGCTGGAAACACCATATATTTT
TRBV5-1	TRBD2	TRBJ2-5	NA	CASSAGGQETQYF	TGCGCCAGCAGCGCGGGGGGCCAAGAGACCCAGTACTTC
TRBV29-1	TRBD1	TRBJ1-2	NA	CSGIPYRGGNYGYTF	TGCAGCGGTATACCATACAGGGGTGGTAACTATGGCTACACCTTC
TRBV28	NA	TRBJ1-5	NA	CASSGGHQPQHF	TGTGCCAGCAGTGGGGGTCACCAGCCCCAGCATTTT
TRBV7-9	NA	TRBJ1-1	NA	CASSDQGAHVAFF	TGTGCCAGCAGCGATCAAGGGGCGCACGTAGCTTTCTTT
TRBV6-5	TRBD2	TRBJ2-3	once	CATRTSGGMDTQYF	TGTGCCACCCGGACTAGCGGGGGGATGGATACGCAGTATTTT
TRBV18	NA	TRBJ2-7	NA	CASSPLSSYEQYF	TGTGCCAGCTCACCACTAAGCTCCTACGAGCAGTACTTC
TRBV9	NA	TRBJ2-2	NA	CASSVSGLPMVGELFF	TGTGCCAGCAGCGTATCCGGACTACCTATGGTCGGGGAGCTGTTTTTT
TRBV5-1	TRBD2	TRBJ2-1	NA	CASSLGTSVSYNEQFF	TGCGCCAGCAGCTTGGGAACTAGCGTCTCCTACAATGAGCAGTTCTTC
TRBV29-1	TRBD1	TRBJ2-7	NA	CSAGTGDEQYF	TGCAGCGCCGGGACAGGGGACGAGCAGTACTTC
TRBV7-9	NA	TRBJ1-1	NA	CASRRALGTEAFF	TGTGCCAGCAGGCGGGCACTGGGCACTGAAGCTTTCTTT
TRBV20-1	NA	TRBJ2-7	NA	CSARDGRFYEQYF	TGCAGTGCTAGAGATGGGCGGTTCTACGAGCAGTACTTC
TRBV27	TRBD1	TRBJ2-3	NA	CASRTGISTDTQYF	TGTGCCAGCAGGACAGGGATTTCTACAGATACGCAGTATTTT
TRBV5-1	NA	TRBJ2-7	NA	CASSLAQTVHEQYF	TGCGCCAGCAGCTTGGCCCAGACAGTGCACGAGCAGTACTTC
TRBV29-1	TRBD1	TRBJ1-1	NA	CSVGTGAAAFF	TGCAGCGTTGGGACAGGGGCTGCCGCTTTCTTT
TRBV20-1	NA	TRBJ2-5	NA	CSASPGTLQETQYF	TGCAGTGCTAGTCCGGGGACTCTCCAAGAGACCCAGTACTTC
TRBV20-1	TRBD2	TRBJ2-1	NA	CSARGKWFERGGFYNEQFF	TGCAGTGCTAGAGGAAAATGGTTTGAGCGGGGGGGCTTCTACAATGAGCAGTTCTTC
TRBV15	NA	TRBJ1-1	NA	CATSREAEDTEAFF	TGTGCCACCAGCAGAGAAGCGGAAGACACTGAAGCTTTCTTT
TRBV18	TRBD1	TRBJ2-2	NA	CASSRETGPNTGELFF	TGTGCCAGCTCACGCGAGACAGGGCCCAACACCGGGGAGCTGTTTTTT
TRBV7-2	NA	TRBJ1-1	NA	CASSYPGGGITEAFF	TGTGCCAGCAGCTACCCGGGAGGAGGTATCACTGAAGCTTTCTTT
TRBV6-2/TRBV6-3	TRBD1	TRBJ1-5	NA	CASSYEAGLDRGIYQPQHF	TGTGCCAGCAGTTACGAGGCCGGGTTGGACAGGGGGATTTATCAGCCCCAGCATTTT
TRBV5-4	NA	TRBJ1-2	NA	CASSLSTGIYGYTF	TGTGCCAGCAGCTTGTCCACAGGGATCTATGGCTACACCTTC
TRBV18	NA	TRBJ1-2	NA	CASSPPGIVGYTF	TGTGCCAGCTCACCGCCAGGGATAGTGGGCTACACCTTC
TRBV18	TRBD1	TRBJ1-2	NA	CASSSRTGDYGYTF	TGTGCCAGCTCATCTCGGACAGGGGACTATGGCTACACCTTC
TRBV18	NA	TRBJ2-3	few	CASSPDPTDTQYF	TGTGCCAGCTCACCCGATCCCACAGATACGCAGTATTTT
TRBV3-1	TRBD2	TRBJ2-1	few	CASSSSGGYNEQFF	TGTGCCAGCAGCTCTAGCGGGGGGTACAATGAGCAGTTCTTC
TRBV28	NA	TRBJ2-4	NA	CASSTPAVSGKNIQYF	TGTGCCAGCAGTACCCCGGCAGTGAGTGGCAAAAACATTCAGTACTTC
TRBV7-2	NA	TRBJ1-1	NA	CASSGFKGGGRTEAFF	TGTGCCAGCAGCGGATTCAAGGGAGGGGGGAGGACTGAAGCTTTCTTT
TRBV4-3	TRBD1	TRBJ1-3	NA	CASSQEWDSGNTIYF	TGCGCCAGCAGCCAAGAATGGGACAGTGGAAACACCATATATTTT
TRBV7-9	NA	TRBJ1-1	NA	CASSLEGRMNTEAFF	TGTGCCAGCAGCTTAGAAGGTCGTATGAACACTGAAGCTTTCTTT
TRBV5-1	NA	TRBJ2-1	NA	CASSVGVMKEVDEQFF	TGCGCCAGCAGCGTTGGGGTCATGAAGGAGGTAGATGAGCAGTTCTTC
TRBV9	NA	TRBJ2-7	NA	CASSPHAGAREQYF	TGTGCCAGCAGCCCTCATGCGGGGGCAAGGGAGCAGTACTTC
TRBV7-9	NA	TRBJ2-3	NA	CASSLAPDTQYF	TGTGCCAGCAGCTTAGCGCCAGATACGCAGTATTTT
TRBV7-3	NA	TRBJ2-2	NA	CASSSGPNTGELFF	TGTGCCAGCAGCTCGGGACCAAACACCGGGGAGCTGTTTTTT
TRBV2	NA	TRBJ1-1	NA	CASSETVRAFF	TGTGCCAGCAGTGAAACGGTTCGGGCTTTCTTT
TRBV19	TRBD1	TRBJ1-3	NA	CASSSLGQGGGNTIYF	TGTGCCAGTAGTTCCCTCGGACAGGGCGGTGGAAACACCATATATTTT
TRBV5-1	TRBD2	TRBJ2-1	NA	CASSLAVTSGSSEQFF	TGCGCCAGCAGCTTGGCCGTGACTAGCGGTTCTAGTGAGCAGTTCTTC
TRBV20-1	NA	TRBJ2-7	NA	CSAGTPSRNEQYF	TGCAGTGCCGGGACGCCTTCAAGGAACGAGCAGTACTTC
TRBV21-1	NA	TRBJ1-6	NA	CASSKPAGGFNSPLHF	TGTGCCAGCAGCAAGCCGGCAGGGGGGTTTAATTCACCCCTCCACTTT
TRBV6-6	NA	TRBJ2-7	few	CASSRGSYEQYF	TGTGCCAGCAGTAGGGGGTCGTACGAGCAGTACTTC
TRBV30	NA	TRBJ1-3	once	CAWSVIENTIYF	TGTGCCTGGAGTGTAATCGAAAACACCATATATTTT